Sequencing of this TCR beta chain was carried out in a study of blood T cell repertoires in COVID-19 (dated by TCRdb to 2018 to 2020). Background for the entire study: Samples from collaborators originated in the United States, Italy and Spain and spanned both the acute and convalescent phases of COVID-19. The material from the prospective study consisted of cDNA or gDNA derived from T cells, B-cell-depleted T cells, or PBMCs. Deeply sampled blood TCRbeta repertoires from subjects exposed to, actively infected with, or recovered from COVID-19 were included in the dataset. The repertoires were made available in a free public database intended to serve as a resource for research on the immune response to SARS-CoV-2. Samples came from the ongoing ImmuneRACE study (first 160 participants) plus 1,254 subjects from 6 global collaborators. The sample metadata nearly always contained a de-identified subject ID, COVID-19 status, age in years and sex. HLA class I and class II types, where available, came from metadata supplied by the sample provider rather than from assay-based typing.

Comment on this clone: No antigen is known for it. No much larger clonotype is one base removed from it; base qualities were not supplied.

V ends up 5 bases short and J 7 bases short, with an unmatched junction base count of 12. Reading from cysteine to phenylalanine, the CDR3 counts 15 amino acids. Just CDR3 DNA is preserved here, 45 bases in frame from base 1. The germline V gene (reference sequence) specifies SEHNR as CDR1 and FQNEAQ as CDR2. Each collaborating institution followed its own protocols to collect whole blood in K2EDTA tubes. Collaborator samples were shipped for TCRbeta analysis as frozen whole blood, isolated PBMCs, or DNA extracted from either sample type. The immunoSEQ Assay, a bias-controlled multiplex PCR, was used to amplify TCRbeta CDR3 regions from genomic DNA. The original pipeline was this. Within the assay, amplification of reference gene primers was used to estimate how many nucleated cells each sample contained. Sequence reads were collapsed and filtered to measure the absolute abundance of every unique TCRbeta CDR3 rearrangement. Productive Simpson clonality was computed per sample as the square root of Simpson's diversity index over productive rearrangements. TCRdb's version of the immuneACCESS table is confined to in-frame rearrangements and falls short of the full clone set. An unresolved V gene accounts for under half of the shortfall where checked; the remainder is of unknown origin. That table gives V, J and clone size, and the DNA gave D and trimming. In this sample the table shows 71,000 or so clones, roughly nine tenths of which occur a single time. The top ten clonotypes cover 5% to 5.5% of the sample.

Results and caveats for the whole study, not just this receptor: The quantity of clinical and demographic metadata differed by source and by participant and was supplied without curation.

The chain uses TRBV7-9 and TRBJ1-2, with 8 junctional bases fitting TRBD1. This TCR was sampled from a woman under 30 with acute or convalescent COVID-19. The sequenced sample consisted of peripheral blood. The base sequence is TGTGCCAGCAGCCCGACGTTGGACAGGGCGGGTGGCTACACCTTC. It specifies CASSPTLDRAGGYTF. With the rest looked up from the reference TRBV7-9 and TRBJ1-2 genes rather than sequenced, the full variable domain is DTGVSQNPRHKITKRGQNVTFRCDPISEHNRLYWYRQTLGQGPEFLTYFQNEAQLEKSRLLSDRFSAERPKGSFSTLEIQRTEQGDSAMYLCASSPTLDRAGGYTFGSGTRLTVV.